These T cell receptor beta chains were read from a single sample in a study of CD8+ T cells in alopecia areata. Method: immunoSEQ multiplex PCR; TCRdb's copy keeps in-frame clones and lacks some. The sample shows about 270,000 clones, 60% of them seen only once. The source was CD4+ T cells sorted from blood, collected at week 52, from a patient treated with tofacitinib. The origin of the receptors is a human donor with alopecia areata. Both conserved end residues are part of each CDR3. Fields, in order: clone size, V gene, D gene, J gene, CDR3 DNA, CDR3 protein. A D gene is named only where the DNA matches it firmly. The listing skips clone size in some rows; elsewhere it reads once, few, many or a size class.

clone size: NA
V gene: TRBV30
D gene: NA
J gene: TRBJ2-4
CDR3 DNA: TGTGCCTGGAGTGTAGATGGGGGGTCCAAAAACATTCAGTACTTC
CDR3 protein: CAWSVDGGSKNIQYF

clone size: NA
V gene: TRBV9
D gene: TRBD2
J gene: TRBJ2-2
CDR3 DNA: TGTGCCAGCAGCGCCTTCCTAGCGGCGACGCCAACCGGGGAGCTGTTTTTT
CDR3 protein: CASSAFLAATPTGELFF

clone size: once
V gene: TRBV5-4
D gene: TRBD1
J gene: TRBJ2-4
CDR3 DNA: TGTGCCAGCAGCTTGTACGGACAGGGGGTCTCCAAAAACATTCAGTACTTC
CDR3 protein: CASSLYGQGVSKNIQYF

clone size: NA
V gene: TRBV18
D gene: NA
J gene: TRBJ2-3
CDR3 DNA: TGTGCCAGCAGAACCGGGACAGATACGCAGTATTTT
CDR3 protein: CASRTGTDTQYF

clone size: NA
V gene: TRBV7-9
D gene: NA
J gene: TRBJ2-2
CDR3 DNA: TGTGCCAGCAGCCAGACTAACACCGGGGAGCTGTTTTTT
CDR3 protein: CASSQTNTGELFF

clone size: few
V gene: TRBV2
D gene: TRBD1
J gene: TRBJ2-3
CDR3 DNA: TGTGCCAGCAGTGTTCGGACAGGTGGGACAGATACGCAGTATTTT
CDR3 protein: CASSVRTGGTDTQYF

clone size: NA
V gene: TRBV11-2
D gene: NA
J gene: TRBJ2-2
CDR3 DNA: TGTGCCAGCAGCTCCACCAGTAAGGCCGGGGAGCTGTTTTTT
CDR3 protein: CASSSTSKAGELFF

clone size: NA
V gene: TRBV29-1
D gene: NA
J gene: TRBJ2-1
CDR3 DNA: TGCAGCAGGCAGGGGTTGAGTGAGCAGTTCTTC
CDR3 protein: CSRQGLSEQFF

clone size: NA
V gene: TRBV18
D gene: TRBD2
J gene: TRBJ2-7
CDR3 DNA: TGTGCCAGCTCACCCGGGGGGGCTTACTACGAGCAGTACTTC
CDR3 protein: CASSPGGAYYEQYF

clone size: NA
V gene: TRBV7-6
D gene: TRBD1
J gene: TRBJ2-1
CDR3 DNA: TGTGCCAGCAGCTTAATGGCGGACAGGGGAAACAATGAGCAGTTCTTC
CDR3 protein: CASSLMADRGNNEQFF

clone size: NA
V gene: TRBV7-8
D gene: NA
J gene: TRBJ1-1
CDR3 DNA: TGTGCCAGCAGTCCGGGGGGCAGGGCTGAAGCTTTCTTT
CDR3 protein: CASSPGGRAEAFF

clone size: few
V gene: TRBV6-5
D gene: NA
J gene: TRBJ1-2
CDR3 DNA: TGTGCCACCTCTGGACGGGGAAGCTATGGCTACACCTTC
CDR3 protein: CATSGRGSYGYTF

clone size: NA
V gene: TRBV6-6
D gene: TRBD1
J gene: TRBJ2-4
CDR3 DNA: TGTGCCAGCAGTGGCCGGGACAGGGGGCGGGACATTCAGTACTTC
CDR3 protein: CASSGRDRGRDIQYF

clone size: NA
V gene: TRBV6-5
D gene: TRBD1
J gene: TRBJ2-3
CDR3 DNA: TGTGCCAGCAGTTTCCGGACAGGGAGGGATACGCAGTATTTT
CDR3 protein: CASSFRTGRDTQYF

clone size: once
V gene: TRBV30
D gene: NA
J gene: TRBJ2-3
CDR3 DNA: TGTGCCTGGAACCGACGAGGGGGGGTAGATACGCAGTATTTT
CDR3 protein: CAWNRRGGVDTQYF

clone size: few
V gene: TRBV29-1
D gene: TRBD1
J gene: TRBJ2-5
CDR3 DNA: TGCAGCGTGAGGGACAGGCAACCGGCCCAGTACTTC
CDR3 protein: CSVRDRQPAQYF

clone size: NA
V gene: TRBV5-1
D gene: NA
J gene: TRBJ2-5
CDR3 DNA: TGCGCCAGCAGCCGAGGGACACTCCAAGAGACCCAGTACTTC
CDR3 protein: CASSRGTLQETQYF

clone size: NA
V gene: TRBV29-1
D gene: TRBD1
J gene: TRBJ2-3
CDR3 DNA: TGCAGCGTTTCGCCGGGACAGGGAATTACAGATACGCAGTATTTT
CDR3 protein: CSVSPGQGITDTQYF

clone size: NA
V gene: TRBV9
D gene: NA
J gene: TRBJ1-6
CDR3 DNA: TGTGCCAGCAGCGTAGGGGCAGAGAATTCACCCCTCCACTTT
CDR3 protein: CASSVGAENSPLHF

clone size: few
V gene: TRBV5-4
D gene: TRBD1
J gene: TRBJ2-7
CDR3 DNA: TGTGCCAGCAGCGGACCCGGGACAGGGTCCTACGAGCAGTACTTC
CDR3 protein: CASSGPGTGSYEQYF

clone size: NA
V gene: TRBV7-2
D gene: TRBD1
J gene: TRBJ1-3
CDR3 DNA: TGTGCCAGCAGCCCGGGACAGAGAAACACCATATATTTT
CDR3 protein: CASSPGQRNTIYF

clone size: NA
V gene: TRBV5-1
D gene: NA
J gene: TRBJ2-1
CDR3 DNA: TGCGCCAGCATCCAGGGGGGAAGCGATGAGCAGTTCTTC
CDR3 protein: CASIQGGSDEQFF

clone size: few
V gene: TRBV5-4
D gene: NA
J gene: TRBJ2-7
CDR3 DNA: TGTGCCAGCAGCCCCCGGACTAAAAACTACGAGCAGTACTTC
CDR3 protein: CASSPRTKNYEQYF

clone size: NA
V gene: TRBV5-1
D gene: NA
J gene: TRBJ2-7
CDR3 DNA: TGCGCCAGCAGCTTGAGGTACGGGGGCCTCTACGAGCAGTACTTC
CDR3 protein: CASSLRYGGLYEQYF

clone size: NA
V gene: TRBV4-3
D gene: NA
J gene: TRBJ2-5
CDR3 DNA: TGCGCCAGCAGCCAAGACAGGGAGGAGACCCAGTACTTC
CDR3 protein: CASSQDREETQYF

clone size: NA
V gene: TRBV4-1
D gene: NA
J gene: TRBJ2-7
CDR3 DNA: TGCGCCAGCAGCCAAGATTGGGCCAATAGGCACCCCCTGGAGCAGTACTTC
CDR3 protein: CASSQDWANRHPLEQYF

clone size: NA
V gene: TRBV19
D gene: NA
J gene: TRBJ1-5
CDR3 DNA: TGTGCCAGTAGTAATATGGCAGGGGACGTGGGGCAGCCCCAGCATTTT
CDR3 protein: CASSNMAGDVGQPQHF

clone size: few
V gene: TRBV29-1
D gene: NA
J gene: TRBJ1-4
CDR3 DNA: TGCAGCGTTGAAGACCCCCCAGAAAAACTGTTTTTT
CDR3 protein: CSVEDPPEKLFF

clone size: NA
V gene: TRBV4-2
D gene: NA
J gene: TRBJ2-6
CDR3 DNA: TGTGCCAGCAGCCCGGGGGATCCCTCTGGGGCCAACGTCCTGACTTTC
CDR3 protein: CASSPGDPSGANVLTF

clone size: NA
V gene: TRBV7-3
D gene: NA
J gene: TRBJ2-2
CDR3 DNA: TGTGCCAGCAGCCCGAGGACCGGGGAGCTGTTTTTT
CDR3 protein: CASSPRTGELFF

clone size: NA
V gene: TRBV5-1
D gene: TRBD1
J gene: TRBJ2-5
CDR3 DNA: TGCGCCAGCAGCATGGCCGGGACAGCAGAAGAGACCCAGTACTTC
CDR3 protein: CASSMAGTAEETQYF